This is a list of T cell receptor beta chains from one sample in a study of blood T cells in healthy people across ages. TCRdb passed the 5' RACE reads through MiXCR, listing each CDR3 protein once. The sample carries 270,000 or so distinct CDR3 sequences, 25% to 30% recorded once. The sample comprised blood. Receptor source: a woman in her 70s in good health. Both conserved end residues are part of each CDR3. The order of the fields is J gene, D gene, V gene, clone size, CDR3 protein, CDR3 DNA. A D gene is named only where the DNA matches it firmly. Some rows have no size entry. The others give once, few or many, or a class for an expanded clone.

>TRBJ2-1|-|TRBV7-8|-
CASSLALRNLSYNEQFF
TGTGCCAGCAGCTTAGCGCTACGAAACCTTTCCTACAATGAGCAGTTCTTC
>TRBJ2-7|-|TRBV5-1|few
CASRPDRIVYEQYF
TGCGCCAGCAGACCAGACAGGATTGTATACGAGCAGTACTTC
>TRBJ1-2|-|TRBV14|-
CASSQDFLGANYGYTF
TGTGCCAGCAGCCAAGATTTTTTGGGGGCTAACTATGGCTACACCTTC
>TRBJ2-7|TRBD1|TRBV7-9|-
CASSGRSGTGVNSYEQYF
TGTGCCAGCAGCGGGAGATCCGGGACAGGGGTGAATTCCTACGAGCAGTACTTC
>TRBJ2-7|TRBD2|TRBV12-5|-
CASTQREFHEQYF
TGTGCTAGTACCCAGCGGGAGTTCCACGAGCAGTACTTC
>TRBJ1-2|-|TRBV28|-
CASSLDIQGYTF
TGTGCCAGCAGTTTAGACATCCAGGGCTACACCTTC
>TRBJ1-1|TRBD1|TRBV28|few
CASSLSGGYDTEAFF
TGTGCCAGCAGTTTATCAGGGGGCTATGACACTGAAGCTTTCTTT
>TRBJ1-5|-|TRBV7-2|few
CASSSSVGGNQPQHF
TGTGCCAGCAGCTCATCCGTTGGCGGCAATCAGCCCCAGCATTTT
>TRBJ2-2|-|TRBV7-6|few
CAGSPITGTRATGELFF
TGTGCCGGCAGCCCAATCACCGGGACACGAGCCACCGGGGAGCTGTTTTTT
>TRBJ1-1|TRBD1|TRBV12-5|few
CASVPGQGLGGLSTEAFF
TGTGCTAGTGTTCCGGGACAGGGTCTCGGGGGCCTATCCACTGAAGCTTTCTTT
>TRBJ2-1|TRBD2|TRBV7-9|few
CASAMGLGLNEQFF
TGTGCCAGCGCTATGGGACTAGGTCTAAATGAGCAGTTCTTC
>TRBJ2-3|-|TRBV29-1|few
CSVERGYRTDTQYF
TGCAGCGTTGAACGCGGGTACCGCACAGATACGCAGTATTTT
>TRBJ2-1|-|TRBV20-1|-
CSPSRARPGANNEQFF
TGCAGTCCAAGCCGGGCGCGCCCCGGAGCAAACAATGAGCAGTTCTTC
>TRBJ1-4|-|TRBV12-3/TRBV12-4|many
CASSLRGQEKLFF
TGTGCCAGCAGTTTGAGGGGACAAGAAAAACTGTTTTTT
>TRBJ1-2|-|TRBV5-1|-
CASSQRVDANYGYTF
TGCGCCAGCAGCCAACGGGTCGACGCTAACTATGGCTACACCTTC
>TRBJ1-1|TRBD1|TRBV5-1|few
CASSYRQGTTEAFF
TGCGCCAGCAGCTATCGACAGGGTACGACTGAAGCTTTCTTT
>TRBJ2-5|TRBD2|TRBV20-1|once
CGASGTSGSRGETQYF
TGCGGTGCTAGCGGGACTAGCGGGAGTAGAGGGGAGACCCAGTACTTC
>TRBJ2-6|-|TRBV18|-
CASSRSFGANVLTF
TGTGCCAGCTCCCGTTCTTTTGGGGCCAACGTCCTGACTTTC
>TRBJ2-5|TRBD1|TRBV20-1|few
CSAQGIMETQYF
TGCAGTGCACAGGGGATTATGGAGACCCAGTACTTC
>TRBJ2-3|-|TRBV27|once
CASSFPGAEDTQYF
TGTGCCAGCAGTTTCCCCGGGGCTGAAGATACGCAGTATTTT
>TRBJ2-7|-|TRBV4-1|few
CASSQDRGTVLGGEQYF
TGCGCCAGCAGCCAAGATAGGGGGACAGTGCTAGGAGGGGAGCAGTACTTC
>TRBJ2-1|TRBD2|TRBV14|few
CASSQDRLAGPEFF
TGTGCCAGCAGCCAAGACAGACTAGCGGGGCCTGAGTTCTTC
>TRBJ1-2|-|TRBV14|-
CASSQVPGRYTF
TGTGCCAGCAGCCAAGTACCTGGTCGGTACACCTTC
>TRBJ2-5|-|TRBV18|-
CASSGGITGETQYF
TGTGCCAGCTCCGGTGGGATTACGGGAGAGACCCAGTACTTC
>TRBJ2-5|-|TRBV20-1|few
CSARDLVGETQYF
TGCAGTGCTAGAGATCTAGTTGGTGAGACCCAGTACTTC
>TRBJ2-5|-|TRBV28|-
CAIRTGQETQYF
TGTGCCATCCGGACGGGTCAAGAGACCCAGTACTTC
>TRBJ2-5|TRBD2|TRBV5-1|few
CASSLRLAMEETQYF
TGCGCCAGCAGCTTGAGACTAGCGATGGAAGAGACCCAGTACTTC
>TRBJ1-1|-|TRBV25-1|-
CASSVGKEEAFF
TGTGCCAGCAGTGTAGGGAAAGAGGAAGCTTTCTTT
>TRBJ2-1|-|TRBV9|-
CASSGGAPGRSYNEQFF
TGTGCCAGCAGCGGAGGGGCCCCGGGAAGATCCTACAATGAGCAGTTCTTC
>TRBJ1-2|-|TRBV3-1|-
CASSQDGPTFASTF
TGTGCCAGCAGCCAAGATGGACCGACTTTTGCTAGCACCTTC
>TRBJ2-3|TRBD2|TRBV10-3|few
CAISDRGRLAGGGDTQYF
TGTGCCATCAGTGACCGAGGGAGACTAGCGGGAGGTGGAGATACGCAGTATTTT
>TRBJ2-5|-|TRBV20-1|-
CSGRGGETQYF
TGCAGTGGGAGGGGGGGGGAGACCCAGTACTTC
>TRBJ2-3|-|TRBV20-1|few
CSAVPSGTDTQYF
TGCAGTGCTGTTCCTAGCGGCACAGATACGCAGTATTTT
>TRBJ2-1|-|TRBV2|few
CASSDGGPGEQFF
TGTGCCAGCAGTGACGGCGGCCCGGGGGAGCAGTTCTTC
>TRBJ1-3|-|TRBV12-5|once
CASGFRAVSSGNTIYF
TGTGCTAGTGGTTTCCGAGCGGTTAGCTCTGGAAACACCATATATTTT
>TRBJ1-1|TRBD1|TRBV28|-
CASGTRGRLTEAFF
TGTGCCAGCGGAACCAGGGGGCGGCTCACTGAAGCTTTCTTT
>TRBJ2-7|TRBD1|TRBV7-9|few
CASSQQGAWQYF
TGTGCCAGCAGCCAACAGGGGGCGTGGCAGTACTTC
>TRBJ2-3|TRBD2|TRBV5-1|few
CASSLALAASTDTQYF
TGCGCCAGCAGCTTGGCACTAGCGGCTAGCACAGATACGCAGTATTTT
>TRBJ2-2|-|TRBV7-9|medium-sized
CASSLRPPNVGELFF
TGTGCCAGCAGCTTAAGACCCCCAAACGTCGGGGAGCTGTTTTTT